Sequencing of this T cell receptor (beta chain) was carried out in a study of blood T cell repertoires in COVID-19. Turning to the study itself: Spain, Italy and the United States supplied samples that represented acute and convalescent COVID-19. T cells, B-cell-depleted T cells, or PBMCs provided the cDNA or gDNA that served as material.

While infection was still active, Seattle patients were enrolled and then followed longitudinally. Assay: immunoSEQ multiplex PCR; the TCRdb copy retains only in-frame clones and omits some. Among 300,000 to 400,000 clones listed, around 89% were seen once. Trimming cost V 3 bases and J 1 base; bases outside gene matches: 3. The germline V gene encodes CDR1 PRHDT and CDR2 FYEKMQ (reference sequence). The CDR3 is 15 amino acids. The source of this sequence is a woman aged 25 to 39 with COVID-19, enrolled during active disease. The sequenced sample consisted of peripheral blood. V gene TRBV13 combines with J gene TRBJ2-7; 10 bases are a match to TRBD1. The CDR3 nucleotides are TGTGCCAGCAGCTTCCGGGACAGGGGATCCTACGAGCAGTACTTC. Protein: CASSFRDRGSYEQYF.